This TCR beta chain came from a study of sequential checkpoint blockade in melanoma. By sample fraction, this clone is medium-sized. Described treatment: randomized to nivolumab then ipilimumab (arm A) or the reverse (arm B). Generated by immunoSEQ multiplex PCR, the TCRdb table keeps only in-frame clones and is missing some. This table has about 1,600 clones, about 22% appearing once. The CDR3 is made up of 16 amino acids. Trimming stripped 5 bases from V and 4 bases from J, with 18 bases between. Germline-derived CDR1 and CDR2 are SGHNT and YENEEA. Sequences were derived from tumor tissue (inferred from file names), sampled from a patient given nivolumab and ipilimumab in sequence. The receptor was isolated from a human donor with melanoma. J is TRBJ2-1 and V is TRBV11-3; D tentatively fits TRBD1 or TRBD2 (6 bases each). The CDR3 sequence: CASSEYGGGIYNEQFF. In DNA, the CDR3 is TGTGCCAGCAGCGAATATGGAGGGGGAATATACAATGAGCAGTTCTTC. Full variable domain (outside the CDR3, taken from reference TRBV11-3 and TRBJ2-1): EAGVVQSPRYKIIEKKQPVAFWCNPISGHNTLYWYLQNLGQGPELLIRYENEEAVDDSQLPKDRFSAERLKGVDSTLKIQPAELGDSAVYLCASSEYGGGIYNEQFFGPGTRLTVL.